The clone carrying this TCR beta chain was found a few times. TCRdb redid the calling of the RT-PCR reads with MiXCR, one entry per CDR3 protein. This sample carries about 680,000 distinct CDR3 sequences, approximately 15% of them seen once, and the ten largest clones take 3.6%. V lost 4 bases, J lost 5 bases, and 3 bases stayed unmatched. Germline CDR1 and CDR2: DFQATT and SNEGSKA (reference sequence). The CDR3 extends over 13 amino acids. The source material was memory CD4+ T cells from blood. The TCR originated in a female donor in good health, serving as a healthy control. The chain employs TRBV20-1 and TRBJ1-4; 8 bases fit TRBD1. In nucleotides, the CDR3 is TGCAGTGCTATGGACAGGGTAAATGAAAAACTGTTTTTT. Translated, it gives CSAMDRVNEKLFF.